What follows are 5 T cell receptor beta chains derived from one specimen sequenced in a study of Graves' ophthalmopathy and Graves' hyperthyroidism. As the template, RNA transcripts were used to amplify TCR beta CDR3 regions. First-round RT-PCR used HTBI primers; second-round multiplex PCR followed. TCRdb recomputed calls from the multiplex PCR reads with MiXCR, one row per CDR3 protein. The table includes about 620,000 distinct CDR3 sequences, 22% detected once. The source material was peripheral blood. These receptors were collected from a woman aged 18-30 years with stable Graves' hyperthyroidism. Some clones in this sample may be carry-over from other donors' samples.

In this sample, this clonotype turned up many times. CDR3 protein: CASSEWSGQPQHF. Written as DNA, the CDR3 is TGTGCCAGCAGTGAATGGTCGGGTCAGCCCCAGCATTTT. V is TRBV25-1 and J is TRBJ1-5; D gene unclear. V was trimmed by 1 base and J by 6 bases, leaving 7 bases between them. Per the germline V gene, CDR1 is MGHDK and CDR2 is SYGVNS. The CDR3 runs to 13 residues.

There are many counts of this clonotype. This sequence joins TRBV5-1 and TRBJ2-7; tentatively, D is TRBD2 (5 bases). The V end was cut by 0 bases, the J end by 1 base, with 8 bases between. CDR3 size: 14 residues. Looked up from germline, CDR1 is SGHRS and CDR2 is YFSETQ. CDR3 region: CASSLAGRSYEQYF. CDR3 DNA sequence: TGCGCCAGCAGCTTGGCGGGGAGATCCTACGAGCAGTACTTC.

This chain uses TRBV7-8 with TRBJ1-5; D perhaps matches TRBD1 (5 bases). This CDR3 region has 14 residues. V was trimmed by 7 bases and J by 5 bases, leaving 15 bases between them. Looked up from germline, CDR1 is SGHVS and CDR2 is FQNEAQ. The CDR3 DNA reads as TGTGCCAGCACCCCGGGGCAGGGAGATCAGCCCCAGCATTTT. Protein: CASTPGQGDQPQHF.

This clonotype showed up many times. CDR3 region: CASSTSGGNYGYTF. The CDR3 nucleotides read TGTGCCAGTAGTACCTCGGGAGGTAACTATGGCTACACCTTC. This chain links TRBV19 with TRBJ1-2; no clear D gene. The CDR3 spans 14 residues. The germline V gene has CDR1 LNHDA and CDR2 SQIVND (reference sequence). Trimming took 4 bases from V and 1 from J, leaving 10 bases between them.

The chain links TRBV6-5 to TRBJ2-7, with D maybe TRBD1 (5 bases). Trimming removed 2 bases at V and 3 bases at J, with 14 bases between. CDR1 MNHEY and CDR2 SVGAGI come from the germline V gene. The CDR3 sequence is 15 residues long. In DNA, the CDR3 is TGTGCCAGCAGTTACGCCTTAGGGGCGGTCTACGAGCAGTACTTC. Translating gives CASSYALGAVYEQYF.